The clone carrying this T cell receptor beta chain was detected a few times. One end of the junction does not line up with germline, which may come from a read error. Other DNA sequences within the sample encode an identical CDR3. Researchers ran the PCR with 60 Vbeta and 13 Jbeta primers. Using immunoSEQ multiplex PCR, the repertoire was profiled, and TCRdb retains in-frame clones only, with some absent. The table records around 150,000 clones, 70% to 85% of them present only once. The data stem from a study of cytomegalovirus exposure and HLA in healthy donors. Sequencing was carried out using PBMCs. This receptor was identified in a man in his forties in good health and CMV-seronegative.

CDR3 loop: CASRWGPTPSGANGLTF. DNA of the CDR3: TGCGCCAGCAGATGGGGCCCAACCCCCTCTGGGGCCAACGGCCTGACTTTC. This rearrangement joins TRBV4-1 to TRBJ2-6, with D possibly being TRBD1 (5 bases). The CDR3 consists of 17 residues. Germline assignment: CDR1 MGHRA and CDR2 YSYEKL.